A selection of T cell receptor beta chains follows, all from one sample in a study of T cells in Graves' hyperthyroidism and ophthalmopathy. MiXCR, run by TCRdb on the multiplex PCR reads, gives a single entry per CDR3 protein. The sample carries some 400,000 distinct CDR3 sequences, about 15% recorded once. Sequenced: blood. The receptors stem from a woman aged 55 to 70 with Graves' hyperthyroidism. Each CDR3 is given with its conserved first and last residue.

j_call v_call cdr3_aa
TRBJ1-2 TRBV7-6 CASSSPDRGSGYTF
TRBJ2-7 TRBV12-3/TRBV12-4 CASSLAGVAYEQYF
TRBJ2-2 TRBV5-5 CASSPGLAGGSNTGELFF
TRBJ2-7 TRBV11-2 CASSLSGRLSYEQYF
TRBJ2-6 TRBV11-2 CASSIDPGTGANVLTF
TRBJ1-1 TRBV12-3/TRBV12-4 CASSLNPGTEVAEAFF
TRBJ1-1 TRBV28 CASRDRGSSTEAFF
TRBJ1-5 TRBV12-3/TRBV12-4 CASSSTGIANQPQHF
TRBJ2-7 TRBV6-6 CASSYRDRDSYEQYF
TRBJ1-2 TRBV24-1 CATSDRRTGYTF
TRBJ1-1 TRBV5-4 CASSPGQGGGNTEAFF
TRBJ2-7 TRBV5-1 CASSLGRDSYEQYF
TRBJ2-2 TRBV5-1 CASSPSGITPTGELFF
TRBJ1-1 TRBV19 CASRSGQGSTEAFF
TRBJ1-3 TRBV6-5 CASSYRKGAGDTIYF
TRBJ1-5 TRBV18 CASSRAGSQPQHF
TRBJ2-1 TRBV9 CARSNGGVGNEQFF
TRBJ2-5 TRBV11-2 CASSLDAEETQYF
TRBJ1-1 TRBV20-1 CSARIADRNTEAFF
TRBJ1-5 TRBV20-1 CSASSGQHNQPQHF
TRBJ1-3 TRBV3-1 CASSLGRGNTIYF
TRBJ2-5 TRBV5-1 CASGSPPGLAGGIKETQYF
TRBJ2-7 TRBV7-6 CASSPRQGATTYEQYF
TRBJ2-1 TRBV11-2 CASSSLATSEQFF
TRBJ2-7 TRBV7-2 CASSSTSGQGSSYEQYF
TRBJ2-2 TRBV19 CASSSPNTGELFF
TRBJ2-7 TRBV6-5 CASSFGGMMGEQYF
TRBJ2-1 TRBV28 CASSPLLAFEQFF
TRBJ2-6 TRBV6-1 CASGRGLTNSGANVLTF
TRBJ1-2 TRBV19 CASSLSGHYYGYTF
TRBJ2-3 TRBV25-1 CASSSEGTDTQYF
TRBJ2-1 TRBV20-1 CSARVSGSSYNEQFF
TRBJ2-1 TRBV30 CAWSVLGRGNNEQFF
TRBJ2-3 TRBV11-2 CASSLMKGQIDTQYF
TRBJ1-5 TRBV7-2 CASSLRQGLRRPQHF